The 19 T cell receptor beta chains listed next were all sequenced from one sample in a study of CD8 T cells in Susac syndrome. An amount of RNA that ranged from roughly 0.45 to 1 ug was reverse transcribed with random hexamers. TCRdb itself ran the immunoSEQ multiplex PCR reads through MiXCR, one entry per CDR3 protein. The repertoire includes some 130,000 distinct CDR3 sequences, 85% to 95% of them detected once, and 0.18% sits in the top ten. Sequencing used CD8+ T cells from PBMCs. Receptors originate from a human donor with Susac syndrome.

The V gene is TRBV5-4, the J gene TRBJ2-1; D might be TRBD2 (6 bases). Per germline, CDR1 SGHNT and CDR2 YYREEE (reference sequence). V shed 4 bases and J shed 10 bases, with 15 bases lying between them. The CDR3 loop spans 13 amino acids. The DNA of the CDR3 is TGTGCCAGCAGCACCGGAGGGTCTGGGGAGCAGTTCTTC. Protein sequence: CASSTGGSGEQFF.

The chain carries TRBV9 and TRBJ2-7; perhaps D is TRBD1 or TRBD2 (5 bases each). Trimming took 0 bases from V and 2 from J, leaving 9 bases between them. CDR3 length: 14 amino acids. Germline CDR1 is SGDLS and CDR2 is YYNGEE. CDR3 nucleotide sequence: TGTGCCAGCAGCGTAGGGCAGGGAGCCTACGAGCAGTACTTC. This gives the protein CASSVGQGAYEQYF.

This chain links TRBV27 with TRBJ2-1; D could derive from TRBD1 or TRBD2 (7 bases each). This CDR3 comprises 15 residues. Germline CDR1 and CDR2: MNHEY and SMNVEV (reference sequence). Trimming took 5 bases from V and 7 from J, leaving 18 bases between them. The CDR3 DNA reads TGTGCCAGCAGTGGGGGGGACAGTCCTTGGAATGAGCAGTTCTTC. Translating gives CASSGGDSPWNEQFF.

The chain employs TRBV2 and TRBJ2-7; TRBD2 agrees at 8 bases. CDR3 length: 13 residues. Germline V gene data show CDR1 as SNHLY and CDR2 as FYNNEI. Trimming cost V 7 bases and J 4 bases; bases outside gene matches: 6. CDR3 region: CASIGSGRYEQYF. The CDR3 nucleotides are TGTGCCAGCATCGGGAGCGGGAGATACGAGCAGTACTTC.

This clonotype was counted a single time. The rearrangement links TRBV25-1 to TRBJ2-3; 7 positions match TRBD2. The junction had 19 bases not matched to a gene; V was cut back by 2 bases and J by 2 bases. The CDR3 is 20 amino acids. Looked up from germline, CDR1 is MGHDK and CDR2 is SYGVNS. CDR3 region: CASSERTAGVTPAHTDTQYF. In nucleotides, the CDR3 is TGTGCCAGCAGTGAACGGACTGCGGGAGTAACCCCAGCACACACAGATACGCAGTATTTT.

The chain couples TRBV12-3 or TRBV12-4 to TRBJ2-7; no firm D call. The CDR3 loop spans 12 amino acids. The V and J ends lost 8 bases and 4 bases respectively, with 12 bases between them. This CDR3 reads CASLKGGYEQYF. DNA of the CDR3: TGTGCCAGCCTAAAAGGTGGTTACGAGCAGTACTTC.

CDR3 bases: TGTGCCAGCAACGCCCGGGGACTACAGTACAATGAGCAGTTCTTC. This gives the protein CASNARGLQYNEQFF. V and J are TRBV12-3 or TRBV12-4 and TRBJ2-1; 7 bases match TRBD2. V lost 7 bases and J lost 4; bases outside the gene matches: 10. CDR3 length: 15 residues.

The chain carries TRBV7-9 and TRBJ2-1; a possible D gene is TRBD1 (5 bases). With 5 bases removed from V and 5 bases from J, the gap between germline ends came to 16 bases. In germline, CDR1 is SEHNR, CDR2 FQNEAQ (reference sequence). The CDR3 extends over 15 amino acids. This CDR3 is CASSADTIGNNEQFF. As DNA, the CDR3 is TGTGCCAGCAGCGCGGACACTATAGGCAACAATGAGCAGTTCTTC.

J is TRBJ2-7 and V is TRBV28; D might be TRBD1 (5 bases). Germline values: CDR1 MDHEN, CDR2 SYDVKM. Trimming removed 5 bases at V and 2 bases at J, with 16 bases between. This CDR3 spans 15 amino acids. The chain's CDR3 is CASSPPQDNTYEQYF. CDR3 in DNA: TGTGCCAGCAGTCCCCCCCAGGACAACACCTACGAGCAGTACTTC.

The chain links TRBV6-1 to TRBJ1-1; D is ambiguous. Per the germline V gene, CDR1 is MNHNS and CDR2 is SASEGT. V lost 6 bases and J 0 bases, leaving 17 bases between the germline ends. This CDR3 is built from 16 residues. The CDR3 sequence: CASSPGITSMNTEAFF. The CDR3 nucleotides read TGTGCCAGCAGCCCGGGGATCACGAGCATGAACACTGAAGCTTTCTTT.

This sequence joins TRBV25-1 and TRBJ2-7; 8 bases align to TRBD2. CDR3 length: 14 residues. Trimming removed 7 bases from V and 0 bases from J; junction bases left unmatched: 5. Germline CDR1 reads MGHDK; CDR2 reads SYGVNS. The CDR3 loop reads CASTAGGHSYEQYF. The CDR3 region has the DNA TGTGCCAGCACGGCGGGAGGCCACTCCTACGAGCAGTACTTC.

V gene TRBV4-1 combines with J gene TRBJ1-2, with TRBD1 as a possible D gene (5 bases). The germline CDR1 and CDR2 sequences are MGHRA and YSYEKL. This CDR3 comprises 15 residues. V lost 4 bases, J lost 2 bases, and 14 bases lay in between. DNA for the CDR3: TGCGCCAGCAGCCCCCCCATGGCAGGGAACTATGGCTACACCTTC. This codes for CASSPPMAGNYGYTF.

The chain employs TRBV29-1 and TRBJ2-7; D possibly uses TRBD1 or TRBD2 (6 bases each). V was pared by 4 bases and J by 1 base, with 20 bases between. There are 16 residues in the CDR3. Germline loops: CDR1 SQVTM, CDR2 ANQGSEA. The CDR3 is CSVVSDTGDRSYEQYF. CDR3 coding DNA: TGCAGCGTTGTCTCCGATACGGGAGACAGGTCCTACGAGCAGTACTTC.

This chain connects TRBV12-3 or TRBV12-4 to TRBJ2-1; D ambiguous. This CDR3 is built from 11 residues. Trimming cost V 5 bases and J 9 bases, with 8 bases left between them. CDR3 DNA sequence: TGTGCCAGCAGTCACTCGCCTGAGCAGTTCTTC. It is translated as CASSHSPEQFF.

The chain is built from TRBV13 and TRBJ2-1; D perhaps matches TRBD2 (5 bases). V was pared by 0 bases and J by 4 bases, with 13 bases between. This CDR3 has 16 amino acids. Germline V CDR1 and CDR2: PRHDT, FYEKMQ (reference sequence). For the CDR3, the DNA is TGTGCCAGCAGCTTAGGTCTTTCGGGCGGGTACAATGAGCAGTTCTTC. This codes for CASSLGLSGGYNEQFF.

The V and J genes are TRBV18 and TRBJ2-3; possible D gene TRBD1, 5 bases. The CDR3 is 15 residues long. Trimming removed 6 bases at V and 3 bases at J, with 16 bases between. Germline V lookup: CDR1 KGHSH, CDR2 LQKENI. The CDR3 coding sequence is TGTGCCAGCTCCGGAACTATCGACAGAACAGATACGCAGTATTTT. Amino acid sequence: CASSGTIDRTDTQYF.

This chain links TRBV6-1 with TRBJ2-2; D is unclear. This CDR3 is 11 amino acids long. Trimming removed 4 bases from V and 6 bases from J, with 3 bases in between. Germline assignment: CDR1 MNHNS and CDR2 SASEGT. In nucleotides, the CDR3 is TGTGCCAGCAGTGTGTCCGGGGAGCTGTTTTTT. Encoded protein: CASSVSGELFF.

This chain joins TRBV27 and TRBJ2-1; D is ambiguous. Germline V gives CDR1 MNHEY, CDR2 SMNVEV (reference sequence). This CDR3 region has 13 residues. Between the trimmed V and J ends, which lost 8 bases and 0 bases, there was a span of 8 bases. CDR3 sequence (DNA): TGTGCCAGCGGCCTAACCTCCTACAATGAGCAGTTCTTC. It translates to CASGLTSYNEQFF.

The chain links TRBV7-9 to TRBJ2-3, with D uncertain. Germline V gives CDR1 SEHNR, CDR2 FQNEAQ (reference sequence). Trimming removed 5 bases at V and 2 bases at J, with 14 bases between. This CDR3 has 15 residues. CDR3 DNA: TGTGCCAGCAGCCAGCTCACGTCCCCCACAGATACGCAGTATTTT. The encoded protein is CASSQLTSPTDTQYF.